This TCR beta chain stems from a study of radiation and T cells in renal cell carcinoma. Whole-study results and caveats: Irradiated tumors held more dominant CDR3 motifs than control tumors.

This CDR3 contains 13 residues. The germline V and J ends were trimmed by 0 bases and 11 bases, with 13 bases remaining between them. CDR1 MGHRA and CDR2 YSYEKL come from the germline V gene. Treatment given: treatment-naive control, cytoreductive nephrectomy. Treatment-naive patients without radiation supplied the control tumors at nephrectomy. Clear cell pathology was present in this patient's renal cell carcinoma. Sequencing used immunoSEQ multiplex PCR; TCRdb keeps in-frame clones, though not all of them. The data show over 9,500 clones, about 65% seen once. In its sample, this clone was seen a few times. Antigen: not known.

Material: tumor tissue, obtained from a patient whose treatment was nephrectomy without radiotherapy. The V and J genes are TRBV4-1 and TRBJ1-1; TRBD1 is a possible D gene (5 bases). The receptor was isolated from a woman of 80 years or more with renal cell carcinoma. CDR3 sequence (DNA): TGCGCCAGCAGCCAAGACGAGGGGCTTACGGCTTTCTTT. Its protein product is CASSQDEGLTAFF.